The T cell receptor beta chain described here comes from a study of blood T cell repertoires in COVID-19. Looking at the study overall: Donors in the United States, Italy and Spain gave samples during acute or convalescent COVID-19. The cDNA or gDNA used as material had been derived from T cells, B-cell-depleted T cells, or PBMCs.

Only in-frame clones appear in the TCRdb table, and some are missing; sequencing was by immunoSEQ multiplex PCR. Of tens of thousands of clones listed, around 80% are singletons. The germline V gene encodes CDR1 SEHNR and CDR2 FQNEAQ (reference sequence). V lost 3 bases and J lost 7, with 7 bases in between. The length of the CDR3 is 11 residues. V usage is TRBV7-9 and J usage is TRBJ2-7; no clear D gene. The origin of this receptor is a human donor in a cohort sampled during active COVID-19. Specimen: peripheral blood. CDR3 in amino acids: CASSLGEEQYF. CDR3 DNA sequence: TGTGCCAGCAGCTTGGGCGAAGAGCAGTACTTC.